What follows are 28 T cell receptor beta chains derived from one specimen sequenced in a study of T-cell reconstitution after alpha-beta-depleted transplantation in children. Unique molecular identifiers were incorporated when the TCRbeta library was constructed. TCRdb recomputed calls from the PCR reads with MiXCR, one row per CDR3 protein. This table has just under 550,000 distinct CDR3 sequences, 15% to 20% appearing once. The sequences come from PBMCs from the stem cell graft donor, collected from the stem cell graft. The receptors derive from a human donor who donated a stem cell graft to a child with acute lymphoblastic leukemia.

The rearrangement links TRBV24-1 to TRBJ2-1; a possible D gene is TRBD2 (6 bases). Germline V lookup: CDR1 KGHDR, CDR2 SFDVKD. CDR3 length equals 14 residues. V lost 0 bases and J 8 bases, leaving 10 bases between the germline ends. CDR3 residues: CATSDLAGRYEQFF. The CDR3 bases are TGTGCCACCAGTGATTTGGCGGGGCGATATGAGCAGTTCTTC.

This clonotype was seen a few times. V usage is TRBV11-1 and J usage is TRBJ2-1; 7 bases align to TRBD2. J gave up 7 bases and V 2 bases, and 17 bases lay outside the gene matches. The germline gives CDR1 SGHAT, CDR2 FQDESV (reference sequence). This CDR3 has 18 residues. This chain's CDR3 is CASSLLKWREQALNEQFF. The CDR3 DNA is TGTGCCAGCAGCTTATTAAAATGGCGGGAGCAGGCCCTTAATGAGCAGTTCTTC.

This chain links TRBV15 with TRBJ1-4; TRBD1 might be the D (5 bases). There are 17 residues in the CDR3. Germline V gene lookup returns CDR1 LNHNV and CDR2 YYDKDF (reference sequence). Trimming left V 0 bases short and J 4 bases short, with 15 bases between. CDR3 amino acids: CATSRDLRQSLNEKLFF. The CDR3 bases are TGTGCCACCAGCAGAGATCTGAGACAGAGCCTTAATGAAAAACTGTTTTTT. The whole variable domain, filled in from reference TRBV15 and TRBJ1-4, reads DAMVIQNPRYQVTQFGKPVTLSCSQTLNHNVMYWYQQKSSQAPKLLFHYYDKDFNNEADTPDNFQSRRPNTSFCFLDIRSPGLGDTAMYLCATSRDLRQSLNEKLFFGSGTQLSVL.

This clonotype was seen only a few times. The CDR3, as DNA: TGCGCCAGCAGCTTGGAGACAGGGGCGATCTCTGGGGCCAACGTCCTGACTTTC. This codes for CASSLETGAISGANVLTF. The chain uses TRBV5-1 and TRBJ2-6, with 8 bases aligning to TRBD1. The CDR3 sequence is 18 residues long. Germline CDR1 reads SGHRS; CDR2 reads YFSETQ. The junction had 5 bases not matched to a gene; V was cut back by 0 bases and J by 0 bases.

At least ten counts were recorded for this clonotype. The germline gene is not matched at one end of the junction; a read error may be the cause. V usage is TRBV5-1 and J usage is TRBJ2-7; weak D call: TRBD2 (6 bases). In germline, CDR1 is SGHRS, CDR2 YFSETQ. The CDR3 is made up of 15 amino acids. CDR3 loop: CASSLEEGFSNEQYF. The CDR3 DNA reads TGCGCCAGCAGCTTGGAGGAGGGGTTCTCCAACGAGCAGTACTTC.

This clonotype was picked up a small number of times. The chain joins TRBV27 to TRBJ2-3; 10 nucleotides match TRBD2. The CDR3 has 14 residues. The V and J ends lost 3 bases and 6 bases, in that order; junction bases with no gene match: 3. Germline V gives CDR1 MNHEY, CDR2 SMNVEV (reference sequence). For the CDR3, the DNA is TGTGCCAGCAGTTTGGGTAGCGGGGGGGATACGCAGTATTTT. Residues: CASSLGSGGDTQYF.

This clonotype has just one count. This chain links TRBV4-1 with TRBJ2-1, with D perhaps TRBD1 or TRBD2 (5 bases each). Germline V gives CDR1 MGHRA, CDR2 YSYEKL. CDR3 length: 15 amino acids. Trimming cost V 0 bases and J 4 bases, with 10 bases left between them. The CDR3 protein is CASSQEGVEYNEQFF. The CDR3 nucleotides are TGCGCCAGCAGCCAAGAGGGGGTCGAGTACAATGAGCAGTTCTTC.

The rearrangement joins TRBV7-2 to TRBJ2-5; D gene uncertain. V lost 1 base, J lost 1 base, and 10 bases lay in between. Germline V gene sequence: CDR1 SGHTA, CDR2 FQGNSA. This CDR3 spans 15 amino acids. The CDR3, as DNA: TGTGCCAGCAGCTTAGTCCGGTACTTCCAAGAGACCCAGTACTTC. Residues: CASSLVRYFQETQYF.

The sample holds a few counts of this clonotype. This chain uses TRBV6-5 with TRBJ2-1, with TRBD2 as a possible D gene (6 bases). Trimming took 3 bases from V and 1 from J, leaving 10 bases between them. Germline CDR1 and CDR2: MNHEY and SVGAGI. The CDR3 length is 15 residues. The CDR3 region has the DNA TGTGCCAGCAGTTATAGCGGCAATTCCTACAATGAGCAGTTCTTC. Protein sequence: CASSYSGNSYNEQFF.

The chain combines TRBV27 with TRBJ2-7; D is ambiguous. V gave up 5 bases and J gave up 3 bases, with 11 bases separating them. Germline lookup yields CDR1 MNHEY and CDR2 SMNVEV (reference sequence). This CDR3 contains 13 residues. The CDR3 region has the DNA TGTGCCAGCAGTATTTCCCCTGACTACGAGCAGTACTTC. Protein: CASSISPDYEQYF.

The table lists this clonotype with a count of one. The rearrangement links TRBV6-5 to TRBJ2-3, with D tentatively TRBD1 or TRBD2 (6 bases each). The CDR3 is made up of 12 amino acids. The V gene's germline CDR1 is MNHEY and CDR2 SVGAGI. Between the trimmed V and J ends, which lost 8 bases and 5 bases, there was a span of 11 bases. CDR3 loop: CASAGGLDTQYF. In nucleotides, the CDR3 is TGTGCCAGCGCCGGGGGCTTAGATACGCAGTATTTT.

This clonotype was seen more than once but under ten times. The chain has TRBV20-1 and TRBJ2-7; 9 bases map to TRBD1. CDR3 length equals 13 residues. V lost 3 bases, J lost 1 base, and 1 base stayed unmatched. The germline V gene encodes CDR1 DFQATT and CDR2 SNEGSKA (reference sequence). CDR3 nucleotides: TGCAGTGCTAGCGGGACAGGGTCCTACGAGCAGTACTTC. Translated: CSASGTGSYEQYF.

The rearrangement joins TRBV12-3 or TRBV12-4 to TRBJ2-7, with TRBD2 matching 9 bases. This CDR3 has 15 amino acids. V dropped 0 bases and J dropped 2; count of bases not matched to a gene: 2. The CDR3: CASSLALAGPYEQYF. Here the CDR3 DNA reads TGTGCCAGCAGTTTAGCGCTAGCGGGGCCCTACGAGCAGTACTTC.

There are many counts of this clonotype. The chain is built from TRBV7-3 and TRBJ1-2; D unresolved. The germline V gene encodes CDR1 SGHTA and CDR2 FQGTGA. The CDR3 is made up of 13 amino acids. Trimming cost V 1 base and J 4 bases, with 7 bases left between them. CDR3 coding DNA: TGTGCCAGCAGCTTAAGTGGTGGCTATGGCTACACCTTC. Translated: CASSLSGGYGYTF.

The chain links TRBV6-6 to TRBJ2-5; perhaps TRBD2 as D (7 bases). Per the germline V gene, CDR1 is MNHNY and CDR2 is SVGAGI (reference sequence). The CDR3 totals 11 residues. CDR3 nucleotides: TGTGCATTAGGGGGGGGAGAGACCCAGTACTTC. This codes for CALGGGETQYF.

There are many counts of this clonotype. CDR3 coding DNA: TGTGCCAGCAGCCAAGGAAGTGGACTAGCGGGATCGTACGAGCAGTACTTC. Translated: CASSQGSGLAGSYEQYF. The chain joins TRBV4-2 to TRBJ2-7, with TRBD2 identical over 12 bases. Germline V gene sequence: CDR1 LGHNA, CDR2 YNFKEQ. With 1 base clipped from V and 4 bases from J, the junction kept 8 bases outside the gene matches. The CDR3 is made up of 17 amino acids.

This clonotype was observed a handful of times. Here the CDR3 DNA reads TGCAGTGCTTTGCGCGGGCTCAATCAGCCCCAGCATTTT. Its translation is CSALRGLNQPQHF. The chain is built from TRBV20-1 and TRBJ1-5; D gene ambiguous. Looked up from germline, CDR1 is DFQATT and CDR2 is SNEGSKA (reference sequence). The CDR3 extends over 13 amino acids. The ends were cut back, 5 bases at V and 3 bases at J, with 11 bases in the middle.

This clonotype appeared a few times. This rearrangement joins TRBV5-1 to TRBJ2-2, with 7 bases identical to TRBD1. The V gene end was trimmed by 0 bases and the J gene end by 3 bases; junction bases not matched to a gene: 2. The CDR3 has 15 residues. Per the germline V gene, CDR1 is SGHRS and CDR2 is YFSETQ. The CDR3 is CASSLEDRDTGELFF. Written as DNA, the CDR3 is TGCGCCAGCAGCTTGGAAGACAGGGACACCGGGGAGCTGTTTTTT.

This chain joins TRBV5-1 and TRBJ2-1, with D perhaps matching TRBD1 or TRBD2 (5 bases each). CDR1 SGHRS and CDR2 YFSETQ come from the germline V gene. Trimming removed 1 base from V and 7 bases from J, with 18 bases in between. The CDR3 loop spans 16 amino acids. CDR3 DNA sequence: TGCGCCAGCAGCTTGATCGGGACCCTGGGCTCAAATGAGCAGTTCTTC. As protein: CASSLIGTLGSNEQFF. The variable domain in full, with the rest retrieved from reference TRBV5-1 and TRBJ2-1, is KAGVTQTPRYLIKTRGQQVTLSCSPISGHRSVSWYQQTPGQGLQFLFEYFSETQRNKGNFPGRFSGRQFSNSRSEMNVSTLELGDSALYLCASSLIGTLGSNEQFFGPGTRLTVL.

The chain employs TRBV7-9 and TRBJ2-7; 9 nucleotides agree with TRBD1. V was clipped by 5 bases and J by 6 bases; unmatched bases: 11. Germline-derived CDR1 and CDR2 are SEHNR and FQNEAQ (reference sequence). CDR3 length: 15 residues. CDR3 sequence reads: CASSPRDRARGEQYF. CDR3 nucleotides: TGTGCCAGCAGCCCCAGGGACAGGGCAAGGGGCGAGCAGTACTTC. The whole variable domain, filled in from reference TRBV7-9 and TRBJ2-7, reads DTGVSQNPRHKITKRGQNVTFRCDPISEHNRLYWYRQTLGQGPEFLTYFQNEAQLEKSRLLSDRFSAERPKGSFSTLEIQRTEQGDSAMYLCASSPRDRARGEQYFGPGTRLTVT.

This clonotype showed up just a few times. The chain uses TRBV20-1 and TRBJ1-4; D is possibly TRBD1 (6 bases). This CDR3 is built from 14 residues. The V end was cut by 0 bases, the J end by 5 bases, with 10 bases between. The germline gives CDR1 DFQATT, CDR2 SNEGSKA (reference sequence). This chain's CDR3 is CSAREGGLNEKLFF. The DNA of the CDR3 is TGCAGTGCTAGAGAAGGGGGGTTGAATGAAAAACTGTTTTTT.

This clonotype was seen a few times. The CDR3 DNA reads TGTGCCAGCAGCGCGGGACTTCTAAGCTCCTACAATGAGCAGTTCTTC. It is translated as CASSAGLLSSYNEQFF. The chain employs TRBV7-9 and TRBJ2-1, with TRBD2 as a possible D gene (6 bases). The CDR3 totals 16 residues. V lost 5 bases and J lost 0, with 14 bases in between. Germline V CDR1 and CDR2: SEHNR, FQNEAQ (reference sequence).

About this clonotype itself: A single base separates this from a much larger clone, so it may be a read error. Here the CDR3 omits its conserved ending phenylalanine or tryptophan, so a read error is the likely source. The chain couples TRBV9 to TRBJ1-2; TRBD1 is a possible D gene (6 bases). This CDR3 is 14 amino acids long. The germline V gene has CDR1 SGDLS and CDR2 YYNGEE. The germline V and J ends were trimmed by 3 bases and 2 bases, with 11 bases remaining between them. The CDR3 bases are TGTGCCAGCAGCGCCACAGGGTCCAACTATGGCTACACCTAC. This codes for CASSATGSNYGYTY.

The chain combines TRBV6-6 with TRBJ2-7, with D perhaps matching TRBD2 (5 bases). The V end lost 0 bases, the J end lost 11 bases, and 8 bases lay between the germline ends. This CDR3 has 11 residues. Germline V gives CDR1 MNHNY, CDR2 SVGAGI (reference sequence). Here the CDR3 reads CASSYSGEKYF. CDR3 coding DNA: TGTGCCAGCAGTTACTCCGGGGAAAAGTACTTC.

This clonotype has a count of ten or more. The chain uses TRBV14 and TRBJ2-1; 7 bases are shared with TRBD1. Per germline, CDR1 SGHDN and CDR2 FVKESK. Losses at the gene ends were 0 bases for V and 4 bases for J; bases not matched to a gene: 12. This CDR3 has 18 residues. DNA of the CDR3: TGTGCCAGCAGCCAAGAAGGAACAGGGGACCCTTTTTACAATGAGCAGTTCTTC. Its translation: CASSQEGTGDPFYNEQFF.

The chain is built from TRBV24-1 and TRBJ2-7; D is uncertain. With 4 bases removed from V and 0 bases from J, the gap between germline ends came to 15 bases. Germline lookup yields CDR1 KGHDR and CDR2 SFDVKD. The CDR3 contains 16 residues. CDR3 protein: CATSDTRQDASYEQYF. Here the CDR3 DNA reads TGTGCCACCAGTGACACGCGGCAGGATGCCTCCTACGAGCAGTACTTC.

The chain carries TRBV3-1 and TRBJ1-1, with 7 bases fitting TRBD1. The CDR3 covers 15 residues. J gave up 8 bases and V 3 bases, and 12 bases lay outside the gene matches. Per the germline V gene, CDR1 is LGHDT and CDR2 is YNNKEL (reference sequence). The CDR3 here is CASSHLGDRDREAFF. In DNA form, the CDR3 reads TGTGCCAGCAGCCACCTTGGTGACAGGGATCGCGAAGCTTTCTTT.

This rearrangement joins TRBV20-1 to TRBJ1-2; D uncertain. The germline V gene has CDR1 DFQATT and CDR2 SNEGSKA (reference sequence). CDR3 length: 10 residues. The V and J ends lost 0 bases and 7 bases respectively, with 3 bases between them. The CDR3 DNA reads TGCAGTGCTAGAGACTCTGGCTACACCTTC. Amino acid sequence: CSARDSGYTF.